A selection of T cell receptor beta chains follows, all from one sample in a study of PD-1 blockade in classical Hodgkin lymphoma. This table comes from immunoSEQ multiplex PCR, and its TCRdb copy is limited to in-frame clones, with some not included. The repertoire includes 80,000 to 100,000 clones, 85% to 95% of them detected once, and roughly 2% sits in the top ten. The specimen was peripheral blood mononuclear cells (PBMCs), collected before the fourth cycle of nivolumab. The receptors were gathered from a human donor with classical Hodgkin lymphoma. CDR3s include the opening cysteine and the closing phenylalanine or tryptophan. The D gene is left open where the match is weak. Some rows have no size entry. The others give once, few or many, or a class for an expanded clone.

J | size | V | D | DNA | CDR3
TRBJ2-3 | - | TRBV28 | TRBD1 | TGTGCCAGCAGTGTGACAGGGGGCTCGGATACGCAGTATTTT | CASSVTGGSDTQYF
TRBJ2-7 | - | TRBV10-3 | - | TGTGCCATCAGTGAAGAGGGGACGGCTTGGCGCTACGAGCAGTACTTC | CAISEEGTAWRYEQYF
TRBJ2-7 | - | TRBV5-1 | TRBD1 | TGCGCCAGCAGGAGGACAGGGGGCTCCTTGGCCTACGAGCAGTACTTC | CASRRTGGSLAYEQYF
TRBJ2-2 | once | TRBV7-9 | - | TGTGCCAGCAGCTTAATCAACTCTGGGGGGAGCGGGGAGCTGTTTTTT | CASSLINSGGSGELFF
TRBJ1-1 | - | TRBV6-5 | TRBD1 | TGTGCCAGCTTCTCACAGGGGGCTGAAGAAGCTTTCTTT | CASFSQGAEEAFF
TRBJ2-7 | - | TRBV5-4 | TRBD1 | TGTGCCAGCAGCAGGGACAGGTTCGCCTACGAGCAGTACTTC | CASSRDRFAYEQYF
TRBJ1-5 | few | TRBV28 | - | TGTGCCAGCAGTTACTACGGAGAAAATCAGCCCCAGCATTTT | CASSYYGENQPQHF
TRBJ2-7 | - | TRBV18 | TRBD2 | TGTGCCAGCTCACCAACTAGCGGGAGGGCCTCCGAGCAGTACTTC | CASSPTSGRASEQYF
TRBJ1-1 | - | TRBV30 | - | TGTGCCGGAGGGTTGGGTTGGAACACTGAAGCTTTCTTT | CAGGLGWNTEAFF
TRBJ2-2 | - | TRBV30 | - | TGTGCCTGGAGTGTAACAGCCCACGGGGAGCTGTTTTTT | CAWSVTAHGELFF
TRBJ2-6 | once | TRBV27 | - | TGTGCCAGCAGTCCACCCTCTGGGGCCAACGTCCTGACTTTC | CASSPPSGANVLTF
TRBJ1-1 | - | TRBV27 | - | TGTGCCAGCAGTTTTTGGGGCACTGAAGCTTTCTTT | CASSFWGTEAFF
TRBJ1-1 | - | TRBV5-4 | TRBD1 | TGTGCCAGCAGCTCCCGGACAGGAAACACTGAAGCTTTCTTT | CASSSRTGNTEAFF
TRBJ2-1 | once | TRBV27 | TRBD2 | TGTGCCACCCGGGGCGGGAGGAACTCCTACAATGAGCAGTTCTTC | CATRGGRNSYNEQFF
TRBJ2-7 | - | TRBV27 | - | TGTGCCATCCCCAGGGGGGAGGAGGCCTACGAGCAGTACTTC | CAIPRGEEAYEQYF
TRBJ1-5 | - | TRBV6-4 | - | TGTGCCGTGCGAAAAAGCAATCAGCCCCAGCATTTT | CAVRKSNQPQHF
TRBJ2-5 | - | TRBV11-2 | - | TGTGCCAGCAGCACGGGGGTGGAAGAGACCCAGTACTTC | CASSTGVEETQYF
TRBJ2-1 | - | TRBV11-1 | - | TGTGCCAGCAGCGTGGGACCATCCAATGAGCAGTTCTTC | CASSVGPSNEQFF
TRBJ2-5 | - | TRBV7-2 | TRBD2 | TGTGCCAGCAGCCAGACTAGCGGCCAAGAGACCCAGTACTTC | CASSQTSGQETQYF
TRBJ1-2 | - | TRBV9 | - | TGTGCCAGCAGGGACCCCGGACCTTATGGCTACACCTTC | CASRDPGPYGYTF
TRBJ2-2 | - | TRBV5-1 | - | TGCGCCAGCAGCTTGCAGGGGTTCGCGAACACCGGGGAGCTGTTTTTT | CASSLQGFANTGELFF
TRBJ1-1 | - | TRBV4-1 | TRBD1 | TGCGCCAGCAGCCCAGAACCGGGACAGTTCCGTTGGATCACTGAAGCTTTCTTT | CASSPEPGQFRWITEAFF
TRBJ1-1 | - | TRBV29-1 | - | TGCAGCGTTGAAGCCCGGGGGAACACTGAAGCTTTCTTT | CSVEARGNTEAFF
TRBJ2-2 | - | TRBV5-4 | TRBD1 | TGTGCCAGCAGCCCTTTGAGGGGGCCGAACACCGGGGAGCTGTTTTTT | CASSPLRGPNTGELFF
TRBJ2-1 | - | TRBV19 | - | TGTGCCAGTAGTAATCTAGATCCCTACAATGAGCAGTTCTTC | CASSNLDPYNEQFF
TRBJ1-5 | - | TRBV6-1 | - | TGTGCCAGCTCCGGCCCCGCCGGAGTGGATCAGCCCCAGCATTTT | CASSGPAGVDQPQHF
TRBJ2-1 | - | TRBV30 | TRBD2 | TGTGCCTGGGTACGGACTAGCGGGGCCAAAGAGCAGTTCTTC | CAWVRTSGAKEQFF
TRBJ2-1 | - | TRBV30 | - | TGTGCCTATTACCGCCGGGACTCCTACAATGAGCAGTTCTTC | CAYYRRDSYNEQFF
TRBJ2-1 | - | TRBV27 | TRBD1 | TGTGCCAGCAGCCTATCAGGGGGCCCCGGACGGTACAATGAGCAGTTCTTC | CASSLSGGPGRYNEQFF
TRBJ2-7 | - | TRBV5-4 | - | TGTGCCAGCAGCTTGTCCAGGTCCGAGTACGAGCAGTACTTC | CASSLSRSEYEQYF
TRBJ2-7 | - | TRBV28 | TRBD1 | TGTGCCAGCAGCTCATACAGGGGTCCCTCCTACGAGCAGTACTTC | CASSSYRGPSYEQYF
TRBJ1-1 | - | TRBV19 | - | TGTGCCAGTAGTATCCGAGGGAGAGGCGCTGAAGCTTTCTTT | CASSIRGRGAEAFF
TRBJ2-5 | - | TRBV30 | TRBD1 | TGTGCCTGGAACAGGGGGACAGGGGGAGAGACCCAGTACTTC | CAWNRGTGGETQYF